This TCR beta chain was profiled in a study of T cells in Graves' hyperthyroidism and ophthalmopathy. General observations from the study: Ophthalmopathy was told apart from stable hyperthyroidism by a 13 V-J model.

Germline V gives CDR1 MNHNS, CDR2 SASEGT. V gave up 1 base and J gave up 11 bases, with 11 bases separating them. CDR3 length equals 12 residues. In the case of this clonotype: Its antigen is undetermined. This clone may be a read error of a much larger clone one base away. Likely a read error: the CDR3 ends without its conserved phenylalanine or tryptophan.

For ophthalmopathy patients, the Clinical Activity Score was at least 3 and the NOSPECS grade at least 4; duration was under 3 months. PBMCs stemmed from 10 ml fresh peripheral blood. Template material for amplifying TCR beta CDR3 regions consisted of RNA transcripts. The HTBI primer set was used in a first-round RT-PCR of the TCR CDR3. TCRdb called the multiplex PCR reads again in MiXCR, with one record for every CDR3 protein. Among some 500,000 distinct CDR3 sequences listed, around 24% were seen once. The genes are TRBV6-1 and TRBJ1-1, with a weak D call TRBD1 (6 bases). Sequencing used blood. The origin of this receptor is a woman aged 25-40 years with Graves' ophthalmopathy. The CDR3 DNA reads TGTGCCAGCAGTGAAGTGGGGGGGCAGGCTTTCTCT. It translates to CASSEVGGQAFS.